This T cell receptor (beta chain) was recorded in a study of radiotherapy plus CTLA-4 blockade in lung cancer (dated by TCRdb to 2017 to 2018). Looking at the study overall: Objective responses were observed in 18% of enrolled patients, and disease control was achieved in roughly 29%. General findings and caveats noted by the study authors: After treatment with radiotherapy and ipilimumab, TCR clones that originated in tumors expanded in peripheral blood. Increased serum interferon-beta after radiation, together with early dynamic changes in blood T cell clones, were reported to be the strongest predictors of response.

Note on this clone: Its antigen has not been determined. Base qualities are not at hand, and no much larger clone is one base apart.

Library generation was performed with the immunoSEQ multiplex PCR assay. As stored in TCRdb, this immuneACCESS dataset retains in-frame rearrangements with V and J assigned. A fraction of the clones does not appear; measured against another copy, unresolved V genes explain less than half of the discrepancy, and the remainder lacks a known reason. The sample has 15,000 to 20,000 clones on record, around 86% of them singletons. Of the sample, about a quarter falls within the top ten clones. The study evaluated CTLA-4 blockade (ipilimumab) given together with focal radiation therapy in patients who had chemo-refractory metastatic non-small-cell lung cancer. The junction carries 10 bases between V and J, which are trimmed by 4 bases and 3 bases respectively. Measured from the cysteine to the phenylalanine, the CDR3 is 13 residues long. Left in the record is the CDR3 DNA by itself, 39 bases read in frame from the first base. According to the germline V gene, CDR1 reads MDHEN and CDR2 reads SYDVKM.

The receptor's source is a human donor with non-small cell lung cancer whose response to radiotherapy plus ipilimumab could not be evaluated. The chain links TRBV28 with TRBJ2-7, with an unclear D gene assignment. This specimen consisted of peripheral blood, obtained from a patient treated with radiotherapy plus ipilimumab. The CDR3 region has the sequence CASSWAVNYEQYF. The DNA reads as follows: TGTGCCAGCAGTTGGGCAGTCAACTACGAGCAGTACTTC.